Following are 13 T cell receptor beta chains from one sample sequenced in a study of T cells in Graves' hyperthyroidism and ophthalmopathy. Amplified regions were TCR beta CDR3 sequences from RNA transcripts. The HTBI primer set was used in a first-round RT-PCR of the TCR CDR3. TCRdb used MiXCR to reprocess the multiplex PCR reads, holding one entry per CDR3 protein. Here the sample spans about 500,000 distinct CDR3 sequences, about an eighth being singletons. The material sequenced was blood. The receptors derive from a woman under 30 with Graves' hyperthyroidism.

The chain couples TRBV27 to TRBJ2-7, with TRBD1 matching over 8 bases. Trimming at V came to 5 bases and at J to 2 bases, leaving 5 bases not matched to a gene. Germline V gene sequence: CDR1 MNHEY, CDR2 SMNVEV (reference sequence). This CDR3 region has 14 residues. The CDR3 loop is CASSTRDRPYEQYF. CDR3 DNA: TGTGCCAGCAGTACCCGGGACAGGCCCTACGAGCAGTACTTC.

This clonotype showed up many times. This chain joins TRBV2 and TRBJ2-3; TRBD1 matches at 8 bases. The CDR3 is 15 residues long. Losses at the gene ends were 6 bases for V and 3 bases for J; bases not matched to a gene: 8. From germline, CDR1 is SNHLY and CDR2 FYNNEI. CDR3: CASRETGVETDTQYF. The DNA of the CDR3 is TGTGCCAGCAGGGAGACAGGGGTGGAAACAGATACGCAGTATTTT.

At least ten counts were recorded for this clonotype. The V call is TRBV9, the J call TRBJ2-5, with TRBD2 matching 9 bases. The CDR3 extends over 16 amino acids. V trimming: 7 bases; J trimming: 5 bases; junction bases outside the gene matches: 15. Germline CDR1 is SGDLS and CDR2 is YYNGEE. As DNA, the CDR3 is TGTGCCAGCTCACGTAATTGGCGGGAGGGCCGTGAGACCCAGTACTTC. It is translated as CASSRNWREGRETQYF.

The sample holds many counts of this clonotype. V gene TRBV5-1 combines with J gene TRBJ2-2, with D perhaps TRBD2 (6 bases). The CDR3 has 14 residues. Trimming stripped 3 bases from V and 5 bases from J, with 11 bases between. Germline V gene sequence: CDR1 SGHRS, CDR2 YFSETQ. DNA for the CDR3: TGCGCCAGCAGCTGGGACTCCGGGACCGGGGAGCTGTTTTTT. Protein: CASSWDSGTGELFF.

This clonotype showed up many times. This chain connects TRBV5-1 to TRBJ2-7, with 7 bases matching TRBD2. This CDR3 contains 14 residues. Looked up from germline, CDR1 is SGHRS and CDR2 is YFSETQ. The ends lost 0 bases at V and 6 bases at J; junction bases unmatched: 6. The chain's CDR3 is CASSLERLAGEQYF. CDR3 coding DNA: TGCGCCAGCAGCTTGGAACGACTAGCTGGCGAGCAGTACTTC.

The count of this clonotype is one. DNA for the CDR3: TGCAGTGCTAGGATGACTAGCGGGGACTCCTACGAGCAGTACTTC. This gives the protein CSARMTSGDSYEQYF. This chain joins TRBV20-1 and TRBJ2-7; TRBD2 matches at 11 bases. The trim removed 3 bases at V and 0 bases at J, leaving 4 bases unmatched. Germline assignment: CDR1 DFQATT and CDR2 SNEGSKA (reference sequence). The CDR3 runs 15 residues.

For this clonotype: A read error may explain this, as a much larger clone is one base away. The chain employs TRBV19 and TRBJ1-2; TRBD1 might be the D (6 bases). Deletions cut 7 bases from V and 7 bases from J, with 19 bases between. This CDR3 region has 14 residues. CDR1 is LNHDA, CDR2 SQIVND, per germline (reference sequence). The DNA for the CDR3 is TGTGCCAGTAATCCCGACAGGAGTCTTTTTGGCTACACCTTC. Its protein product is CASNPDRSLFGYTF.

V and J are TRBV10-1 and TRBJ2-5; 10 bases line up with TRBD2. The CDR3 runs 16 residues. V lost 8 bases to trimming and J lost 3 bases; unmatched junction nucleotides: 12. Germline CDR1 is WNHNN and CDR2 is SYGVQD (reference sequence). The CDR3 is CASPGRLAGMKETQYF. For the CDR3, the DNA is TGCGCCAGCCCCGGGAGACTAGCGGGCATGAAAGAGACCCAGTACTTC.

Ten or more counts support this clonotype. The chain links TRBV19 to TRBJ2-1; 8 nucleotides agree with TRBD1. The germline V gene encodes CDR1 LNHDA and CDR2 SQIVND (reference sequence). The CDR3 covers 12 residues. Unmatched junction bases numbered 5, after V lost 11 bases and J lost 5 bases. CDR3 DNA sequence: TGTGCCGTTGGACAGGGAAACAATGAGCAGTTCTTC. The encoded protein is CAVGQGNNEQFF.

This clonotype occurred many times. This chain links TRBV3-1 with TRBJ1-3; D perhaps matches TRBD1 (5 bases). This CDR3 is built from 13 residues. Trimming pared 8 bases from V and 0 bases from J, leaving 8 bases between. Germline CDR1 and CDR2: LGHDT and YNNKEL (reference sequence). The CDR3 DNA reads TGTGCCAGCGGGGACGGCTCTGGAAACACCATATATTTT. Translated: CASGDGSGNTIYF. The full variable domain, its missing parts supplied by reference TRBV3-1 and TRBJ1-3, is DTAVSQTPKYLVTQMGNDKSIKCEQNLGHDTMYWYKQDSKKFLKIMFSYNNKELIINETVPNRFSPKSPDKAHLNLHINSLELGDSAVYFCASGDGSGNTIYFGEGSWLTVV.

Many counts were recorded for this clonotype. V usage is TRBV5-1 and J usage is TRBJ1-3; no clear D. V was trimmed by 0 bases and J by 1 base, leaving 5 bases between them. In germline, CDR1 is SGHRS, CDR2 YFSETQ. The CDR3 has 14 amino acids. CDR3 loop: CASSLEGSGNTIYF. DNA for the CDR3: TGCGCCAGCAGCTTGGAGGGATCTGGAAACACCATATATTTT. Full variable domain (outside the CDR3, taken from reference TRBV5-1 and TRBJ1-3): KAGVTQTPRYLIKTRGQQVTLSCSPISGHRSVSWYQQTPGQGLQFLFEYFSETQRNKGNFPGRFSGRQFSNSRSEMNVSTLELGDSALYLCASSLEGSGNTIYFGEGSWLTVV.

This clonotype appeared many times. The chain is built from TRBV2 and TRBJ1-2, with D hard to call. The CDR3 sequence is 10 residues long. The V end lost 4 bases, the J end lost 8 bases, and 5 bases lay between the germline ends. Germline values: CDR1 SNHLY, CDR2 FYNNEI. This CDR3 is CASSVEGYTF. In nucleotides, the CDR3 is TGTGCCAGCAGTGTAGAGGGCTACACCTTC.

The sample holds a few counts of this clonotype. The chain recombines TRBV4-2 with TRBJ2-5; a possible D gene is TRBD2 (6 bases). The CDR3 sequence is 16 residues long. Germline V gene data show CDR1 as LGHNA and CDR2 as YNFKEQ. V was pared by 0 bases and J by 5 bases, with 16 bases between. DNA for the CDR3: TGTGCCAGCAGCCAAGAAGGCGGGACCAACCTTGAGACCCAGTACTTC. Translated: CASSQEGGTNLETQYF.